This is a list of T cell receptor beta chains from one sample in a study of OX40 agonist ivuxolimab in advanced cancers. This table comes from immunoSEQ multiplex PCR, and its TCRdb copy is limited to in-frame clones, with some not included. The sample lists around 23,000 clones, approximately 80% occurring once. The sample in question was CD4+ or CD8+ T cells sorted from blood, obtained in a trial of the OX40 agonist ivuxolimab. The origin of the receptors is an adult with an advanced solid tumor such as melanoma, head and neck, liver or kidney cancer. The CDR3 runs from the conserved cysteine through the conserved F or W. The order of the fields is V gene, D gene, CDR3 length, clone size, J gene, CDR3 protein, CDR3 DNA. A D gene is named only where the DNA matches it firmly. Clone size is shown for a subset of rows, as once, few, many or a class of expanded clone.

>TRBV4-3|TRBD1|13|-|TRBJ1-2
CASSPRTGSGYTF
TGCGCCAGCAGCCCGAGGACAGGTAGTGGCTACACCTTC
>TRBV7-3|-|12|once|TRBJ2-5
CASSSDGRDPYF
TGTGCCAGCAGCTCAGATGGCAGGGACCCGTACTTC
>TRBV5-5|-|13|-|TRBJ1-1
CASRLWGGTEAFF
TGTGCCAGCAGGTTATGGGGGGGCACTGAAGCTTTCTTT
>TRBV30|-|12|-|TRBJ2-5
CAWERGSETQYF
TGTGCCTGGGAGAGGGGTTCGGAGACCCAGTACTTC
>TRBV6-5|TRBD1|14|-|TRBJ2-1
CASRTGQGYNEQFF
TGTGCCAGCAGGACGGGACAGGGATACAATGAGCAGTTCTTC
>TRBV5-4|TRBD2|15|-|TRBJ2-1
CASRSPSGANNEQFF
TGTGCCAGCAGATCTCCTAGCGGGGCCAACAATGAGCAGTTCTTC
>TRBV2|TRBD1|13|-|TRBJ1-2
CASTRQGGYGYTF
TGTGCCAGCACCAGACAGGGGGGATATGGCTACACCTTC
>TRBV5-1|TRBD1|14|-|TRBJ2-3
CASSPGQGQDTQYF
TGCGCCAGCTCCCCTGGACAGGGTCAAGATACGCAGTATTTT
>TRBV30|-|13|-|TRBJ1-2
CAWIQSGDRGYTF
TGTGCCTGGATCCAATCAGGGGATCGGGGCTACACCTTC
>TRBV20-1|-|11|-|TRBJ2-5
CSARRQETQYF
TGCAGTGCCAGGAGACAAGAGACCCAGTACTTC
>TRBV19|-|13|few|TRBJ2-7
CASSIGQSYEQYF
TGTGCCAGTAGTATAGGGCAATCCTACGAGCAGTACTTC
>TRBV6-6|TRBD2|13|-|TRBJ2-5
CASSPSVGREQYF
TGTGCCAGCAGCCCCTCAGTTGGGCGGGAGCAGTACTTC
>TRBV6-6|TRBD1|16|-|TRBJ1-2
CASSSGTGSANYGYTF
TGTGCCAGCAGTTCCGGGACAGGTTCTGCTAACTATGGCTACACCTTC
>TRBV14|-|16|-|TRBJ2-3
CASSQLRGAGTDTQYF
TGTGCCAGCAGCCAATTGAGGGGGGCCGGCACAGATACGCAGTATTTT
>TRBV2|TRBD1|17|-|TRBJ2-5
CASRSVGGGQNQETQYF
TGTGCCAGCAGATCAGTTGGTGGGGGACAGAACCAAGAGACCCAGTACTTC
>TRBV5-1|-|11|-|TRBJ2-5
CASSLEETQYF
TGCGCCAGCAGCTTGGAAGAGACCCAGTACTTC
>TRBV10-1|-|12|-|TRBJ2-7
CASSDTENEQYF
TGCGCCAGCAGTGACACCGAAAACGAGCAGTACTTC
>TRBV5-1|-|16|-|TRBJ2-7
CASSLVLGGVSYEQYF
TGCGCCAGCAGCTTAGTATTAGGAGGGGTATCCTACGAGCAGTACTTC
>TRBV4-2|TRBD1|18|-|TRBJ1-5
CASSHDQGGSKDGQPQHF
TGTGCCAGCAGCCATGACCAGGGGGGATCCAAAGACGGACAGCCCCAGCATTTT
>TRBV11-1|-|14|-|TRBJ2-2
CASSLGRATGELFF
TGTGCCAGCAGCTTAGGGAGGGCCACCGGGGAGCTGTTTTTT
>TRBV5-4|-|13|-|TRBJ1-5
CASSAGRNQPQHF
TGTGCCAGCAGCGCGGGTAGGAATCAGCCCCAGCATTTT
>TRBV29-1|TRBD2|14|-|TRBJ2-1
CSAARGGGYNEQFF
TGCAGCGCCGCAAGGGGCGGGGGCTACAATGAGCAGTTCTTC
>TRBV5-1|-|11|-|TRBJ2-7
CASSLGYEQYF
TGCGCCAGCAGCTTGGGCTACGAGCAGTACTTC
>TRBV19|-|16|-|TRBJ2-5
CASSIGGGHSGETQYF
TGTGCCAGTAGTATAGGAGGCGGGCACTCGGGAGAGACCCAGTACTTC
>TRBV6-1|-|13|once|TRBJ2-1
CASGQKEENEQFF
TGTGCCTCTGGACAGAAGGAGGAGAATGAGCAGTTCTTC
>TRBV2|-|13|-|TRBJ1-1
CASRREIGAEAFF
TGTGCCAGCAGACGCGAGATTGGAGCTGAAGCTTTCTTT
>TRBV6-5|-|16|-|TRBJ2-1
CASSYLGGGQGDEQFF
TGTGCCAGCAGTTACTTAGGCGGGGGCCAGGGGGATGAGCAGTTCTTC
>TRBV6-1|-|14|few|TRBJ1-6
CGSSPGGGNSPLHF
TGTGGATCGTCCCCTGGCGGGGGAAATTCACCCCTCCACTTT
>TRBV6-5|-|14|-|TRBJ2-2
CASSRGWDTGELFF
TGTGCCAGCAGTAGGGGCTGGGACACCGGGGAGCTGTTTTTT
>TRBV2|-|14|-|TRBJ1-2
CASSEAAPSRGYTF
TGTGCCAGCAGTGAAGCGGCGCCCTCGCGGGGCTACACCTTC
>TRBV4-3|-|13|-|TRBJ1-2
CASSQDRSGGYTF
TGCGCCAGCAGCCAAGATCGGAGTGGGGGCTACACCTTC
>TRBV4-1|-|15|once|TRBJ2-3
CASSLLGSGTDTQYF
TGCGCCAGCAGCCTTTTGGGGTCCGGCACAGATACGCAGTATTTT
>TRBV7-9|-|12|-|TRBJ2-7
CASSPRVYEQYF
TGTGCCAGCAGCCCAAGGGTTTACGAGCAGTACTTC
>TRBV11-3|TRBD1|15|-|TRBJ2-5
CASSPGTGFQETQYF
TGTGCCAGCAGCCCGGGGACAGGATTCCAAGAGACCCAGTACTTC
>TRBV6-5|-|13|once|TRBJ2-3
CASGLKAADTQYF
TGTGCCAGCGGACTAAAAGCTGCAGATACGCAGTATTTT